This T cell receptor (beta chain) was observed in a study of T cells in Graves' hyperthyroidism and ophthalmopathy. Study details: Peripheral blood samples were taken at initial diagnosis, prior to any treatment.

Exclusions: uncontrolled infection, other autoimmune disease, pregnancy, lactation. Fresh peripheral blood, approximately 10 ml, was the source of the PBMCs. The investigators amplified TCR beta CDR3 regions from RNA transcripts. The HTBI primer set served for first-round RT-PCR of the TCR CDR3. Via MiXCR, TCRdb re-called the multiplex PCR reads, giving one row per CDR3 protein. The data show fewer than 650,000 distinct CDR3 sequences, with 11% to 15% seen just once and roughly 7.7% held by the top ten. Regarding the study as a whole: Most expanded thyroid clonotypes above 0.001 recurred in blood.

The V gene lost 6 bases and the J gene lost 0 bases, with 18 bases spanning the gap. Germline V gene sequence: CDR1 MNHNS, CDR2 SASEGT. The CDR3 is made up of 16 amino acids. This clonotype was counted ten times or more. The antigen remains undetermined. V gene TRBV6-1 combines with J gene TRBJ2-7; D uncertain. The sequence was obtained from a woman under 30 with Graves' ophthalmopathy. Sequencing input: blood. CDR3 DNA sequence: TGTGCCAGCAGCTACCAAGGCGGCGGTAGCTCCTACGAGCAGTACTTC. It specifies CASSYQGGGSSYEQYF.